This T cell receptor (beta chain) is drawn from a study of T cell changes during pregnancy in multiple sclerosis. The CDR3 loop spans 17 amino acids. J was trimmed by 4 bases and V by 4 bases; bases with no gene match: 11. Germline lookup yields CDR1 MDHEN and CDR2 SYDVKM. Assay used: immunoSEQ multiplex PCR; TCRdb lists only in-frame clones, some missing. The sample has 95,000 to 100,000 clones, more than 85% seen once. This rearrangement joins TRBV28 to TRBJ1-1; the match to TRBD1 covers 11 bases. The TCR was taken from a female donor with multiple sclerosis, enrolled in a pregnancy study. Here the sequenced sample was peripheral blood, taken in the second trimester of pregnancy. In DNA, the CDR3 is TGTGCCAGCAGTTGGGCACCGGGACAGGGGGACGGCACTGAAGCTTTCTTT. The encoded protein is CASSWAPGQGDGTEAFF.